A single sample is the source of the 22 T cell receptor beta chains below, sequenced in a study of neoadjuvant anti-PD-1 for oral cavity cancer. The data were produced by immunoSEQ multiplex PCR, yet TCRdb's version contains in-frame clones alone and is incomplete. The sample lists 7,500 to 10,000 clones; about 73% were seen once. Noted time point: after neoadjuvant nivolumab, at surgical resection. The source was PBMCs, collected after nivolumab (anti-PD-1) treatment. The origin of the receptors is a person aged 40 to 85 with oral cavity squamous cell carcinoma.

This clone turned up a few times. The chain joins TRBV4-1 to TRBJ2-3; 10 bases map to TRBD2. The CDR3 spans 13 residues. Germline trimming cut 2 bases from V and 8 bases from J; bases unmatched to any gene: 1. Germline V CDR1 and CDR2: MGHRA, YSYEKL. The CDR3 reads CASSQLAGATQYF. In DNA, the CDR3 is TGCGCCAGCAGCCAACTAGCGGGAGCTACGCAGTATTTT.

V is TRBV23-1 and J is TRBJ2-7; 9 bases are shared with TRBD1. TRBV23-1 falls under the ORF class, with uncertain function. Trimming took 0 bases from V and 3 from J; bases not matched to a gene: 12. CDR3 length equals 18 residues. DNA for the CDR3: TGCGCCAGCAGTCAATCAGAACAGGGGGCGGTCCTACTCTACGAGCAGTACTTC. Protein: CASSQSEQGAVLLYEQYF.

In this sample, this clone turned up a few times. The chain recombines TRBV7-9 with TRBJ2-5, with D hard to call. The V gene's germline CDR1 is SEHNR and CDR2 FQNEAQ (reference sequence). The CDR3 extends over 12 amino acids. Trimming cost V 3 bases and J 2 bases, with 4 bases left between them. CDR3 region: CASSFPQETQYF. In nucleotides, the CDR3 is TGTGCCAGCAGCTTCCCTCAAGAGACCCAGTACTTC. Supplemented by reference TRBV7-9 and TRBJ2-5, the full variable domain reads DTGVSQNPRHKITKRGQNVTFRCDPISEHNRLYWYRQTLGQGPEFLTYFQNEAQLEKSRLLSDRFSAERPKGSFSTLEIQRTEQGDSAMYLCASSFPQETQYFGPGTRLLVL.

The rearrangement joins TRBV29-1 to TRBJ1-4; tentative D call: TRBD1 (6 bases). Germline-derived CDR1 and CDR2 are SQVTM and ANQGSEA. The CDR3 totals 15 residues. Trimming took 4 bases from V and 2 from J, leaving 14 bases between them. This CDR3 is CSVGRTGRTNEKLFF. As DNA, the CDR3 is TGCAGCGTTGGGAGAACAGGGAGGACTAATGAAAAACTGTTTTTT.

This clone was found once. The chain employs TRBV27 and TRBJ2-7; 12 nucleotides line up with TRBD2. The CDR3 is 15 residues long. The V gene end was trimmed by 5 bases and the J gene end by 5 bases; junction bases not matched to a gene: 7. Germline V lookup: CDR1 MNHEY, CDR2 SMNVEV (reference sequence). The DNA of the CDR3 is TGTGCCAGCAGTCCCTCCCCTAGCGGGAGGGACGAGCAGTACTTC. Its translation: CASSPSPSGRDEQYF.

The rearrangement joins TRBV5-1 to TRBJ2-3, with D hard to call. The CDR3 has 14 residues. With 2 bases removed from V and 2 bases from J, the gap between germline ends came to 9 bases. Germline lookup yields CDR1 SGHRS and CDR2 YFSETQ. The CDR3 reads CASSFDLPTDTQYF. CDR3 nucleotide sequence: TGCGCCAGCAGCTTCGACTTGCCCACAGATACGCAGTATTTT.

Only one count was recorded for this clone. The chain combines TRBV27 with TRBJ2-1; D remains ambiguous. The V gene lost 2 bases and the J gene lost 4 bases, with 12 bases spanning the gap. This CDR3 has 15 residues. Germline CDR1 reads MNHEY; CDR2 reads SMNVEV (reference sequence). The CDR3 DNA is TGTGCCAGCAGTTTAACAGTAGCACCTTACAATGAGCAGTTCTTC. Its translation is CASSLTVAPYNEQFF.

The genes are TRBV2 and TRBJ2-5; 7 nucleotides match TRBD2. Germline-derived CDR1 and CDR2 are SNHLY and FYNNEI. The CDR3 spans 16 residues. V trimming: 3 bases; J trimming: 3 bases; junction bases outside the gene matches: 10. The CDR3 spells CASSEELGGGKETQYF. The CDR3 nucleotides are TGTGCCAGCAGTGAGGAGCTGGGCGGGGGAAAAGAGACCCAGTACTTC.

Only a few counts were recorded for this clone. The V call is TRBV9, the J call TRBJ2-1; 11 nucleotides match TRBD2. This CDR3 has 16 amino acids. In germline, CDR1 is SGDLS, CDR2 YYNGEE. V lost 0 bases and J lost 9; bases outside the gene matches: 8. The CDR3 DNA reads as TGTGCCAGCAGCGTAGGGCTAGCGGGGGGAGGGAGTGAGCAGTTCTTC. Translating it yields CASSVGLAGGGSEQFF.

In its sample, this clone was seen once. V and J are TRBV5-1 and TRBJ2-5; TRBD2 aligns across 10 bases. Germline V gives CDR1 SGHRS, CDR2 YFSETQ. This CDR3 is built from 15 residues. V lost 5 bases, J lost 0 bases, and 4 bases stayed unmatched. CDR3: CASSRTSGYQETQYF. CDR3 nucleotides: TGCGCCAGCAGTCGGACTAGCGGCTACCAAGAGACCCAGTACTTC.

The J gene is TRBJ2-2, the V gene TRBV4-1; the D is unclear. From germline, CDR1 is MGHRA and CDR2 YSYEKL. Trimming stripped 1 base from V and 1 base from J, with 7 bases between. The CDR3 consists of 15 residues. CDR3 in DNA: TGCGCCAGCAGCCAAGTCGACTTGAACACCGGGGAGCTGTTTTTT. Residues: CASSQVDLNTGELFF.

In this sample, this clone turned up a few times. This chain joins TRBV7-9 and TRBJ1-2; D is unclear. V was cut by 1 base and J by 14 bases, with 17 bases left in between. CDR3 length equals 13 residues. CDR1 is SEHNR and CDR2 is FQNEAQ in the germline V gene (reference sequence). CDR3 region: CASSLGRNHLRTF. Written as DNA, the CDR3 is TGTGCCAGCAGCTTAGGCAGGAATCACTTGAGGACCTTC.

The genes are TRBV19 and TRBJ1-2; possibly TRBD1 for D (6 bases). The ends were cut back, 7 bases at V and 7 bases at J, with 22 bases in the middle. This CDR3 is built from 15 residues. Germline V lookup: CDR1 LNHDA, CDR2 SQIVND (reference sequence). CDR3 residues: CASMAQIDRSIGYTF. For the CDR3, the DNA is TGTGCCAGTATGGCCCAAATCGACAGGAGCATTGGCTACACCTTC.

This clone was seen once. The chain combines TRBV10-3 with TRBJ2-1, with TRBD2 matching 9 bases. Germline CDR1 ENHRY, CDR2 SYGVKD. The V and J ends lost 11 bases and 6 bases, in that order; junction bases with no gene match: 14. CDR3 length equals 15 residues. The CDR3 sequence is CAAPLAGVISNEQFF. CDR3 nucleotides: TGTGCCGCTCCCTTAGCGGGAGTAATCTCCAATGAGCAGTTCTTC.

The chain employs TRBV5-5 and TRBJ1-2; 10 bases align to TRBD1. The CDR3 has 15 residues. Trimming cost V 4 bases and J 0 bases; bases outside gene matches: 3. CDR1 is SGHKS, CDR2 YYEKEE, per germline (reference sequence). CDR3 nucleotides: TGTGCCAGCAGCCGGGGACAGGGGACTAACTATGGCTACACCTTC. This translates into CASSRGQGTNYGYTF.

The chain joins TRBV11-2 to TRBJ2-1, with D tentatively TRBD2 (5 bases). The germline V gene encodes CDR1 SGHAT and CDR2 FQNNGV. The CDR3 spans 16 residues. V shed 6 bases and J shed 2 bases, with 17 bases lying between them. In nucleotides, the CDR3 is TGTGCCAGCAGTTCTATAAAGAGGAGGCCCTACAATGAGCAGTTCTTC. This encodes CASSSIKRRPYNEQFF.

This clone came up once. This chain uses TRBV6-6 with TRBJ2-5, with D perhaps TRBD1 or TRBD2 (5 bases each). Germline CDR1 is MNHNY and CDR2 is SVGAGI (reference sequence). With 2 bases removed from V and 5 bases from J, the gap between germline ends came to 15 bases. The CDR3 is made up of 15 amino acids. This chain's CDR3 is CASSYTGRLGETQYF. The CDR3 DNA sequence: TGTGCCAGCAGTTACACGGGACGCCTAGGGGAGACCCAGTACTTC.

The V gene is TRBV28, the J gene TRBJ2-7; 13 bases match TRBD2. Unmatched junction bases numbered 7, after V lost 5 bases and J lost 3 bases. CDR3 size: 16 residues. Germline assignment: CDR1 MDHEN and CDR2 SYDVKM. Here the CDR3 DNA reads TGTGCCAGCAGTGTACGGACTAGCGGGAGAATCTACGAGCAGTACTTC. It translates to CASSVRTSGRIYEQYF.

This clone occurred a few times. V usage is TRBV10-2 and J usage is TRBJ1-6; weak D call: TRBD1 (5 bases). Trimming left V 7 bases short and J 14 bases short, with 15 bases between. The germline gives CDR1 WSHSY, CDR2 SAAADI. This CDR3 has 12 amino acids. CDR3 bases: TGCGCCAGCATTTTCGGGGACGGGGCCCTCCACTTT. Translation: CASIFGDGALHF.

The chain has TRBV4-2 and TRBJ2-2, with D maybe TRBD1 (7 bases). Germline CDR1 LGHNA, CDR2 YNFKEQ. The CDR3 spans 15 residues. The ends were cut back, 0 bases at V and 5 bases at J, with 10 bases in the middle. The CDR3 DNA is TGTGCCAGCAGCCAAGATCCAGGGGGGACCGGGGAGCTGTTTTTT. Its protein product is CASSQDPGGTGELFF.

This chain joins TRBV5-1 and TRBJ2-3; no clear D. CDR1 and CDR2 (germline): SGHRS, YFSETQ. V was cut by 0 bases and J by 4 bases, with 9 bases left in between. CDR3 length: 14 residues. Here the CDR3 reads CASSLETKADTQYF. As DNA, the CDR3 is TGCGCCAGCAGCTTGGAAACTAAGGCAGATACGCAGTATTTT.

This clone was picked up one time. This chain uses TRBV27 with TRBJ1-2, with TRBD1 as a possible D gene (5 bases). Germline CDR1 reads MNHEY; CDR2 reads SMNVEV (reference sequence). This CDR3 contains 13 residues. V was clipped by 3 bases and J by 6 bases, with 11 bases between them. The CDR3 DNA reads TGTGCCAGCAGTTTGAATCTCAGGGATGGCTACACCTTC. It yields the protein CASSLNLRDGYTF.